Sequencing of this TCR beta chain was carried out in a study of control samples from healthy donors and cancer patients. The data were produced by immunoSEQ multiplex PCR, yet TCRdb's version contains in-frame clones alone and is incomplete. The sample holds roughly 100,000 clones, around 89% seen once. The V end was cut by 3 bases, the J end by 0 bases, with 12 bases between. This CDR3 is 16 amino acids long. The germline V gene encodes CDR1 SGHVS and CDR2 FQNEAQ. The chain employs TRBV7-8 and TRBJ1-3; a possible D gene is TRBD1 (5 bases). This receptor was taken from a man in his 60s with lung cancer. The specimen was PBMCs. The CDR3 protein is CASSFGASSSGNTIYF. CDR3 DNA sequence: TGTGCCAGCAGCTTTGGGGCCTCCAGCTCTGGAAACACCATATATTTT. The entire variable domain, with the rest obtained from reference TRBV7-8 and TRBJ1-3, is as follows: GAGVSQSPRYKVAKRGQDVALRCDPISGHVSLFWYQQALGQGPEFLTYFQNEAQLDKSGLPSDRFFAERPEGSVSTLKIQRTQQEDSAVYLCASSFGASSSGNTIYFGEGSWLTVV.